This TCR beta chain comes out of a study of vaccination effects on CD4 cells after COVID-19. The study's findings and limits: Marked contraction was observed in infection-induced and vaccine-induced clones late after vaccination.

Looked up from germline, CDR1 is MNHEY and CDR2 is SMNVEV (reference sequence). Trimming pared 3 bases from V and 3 bases from J, leaving 11 bases between. The CDR3 covers 14 residues. Points on this clone: What it binds is not known.

Some clones are missing from TCRdb's copy, which holds only in-frame ones; the method was immunoSEQ multiplex PCR. In the table there are tens of thousands of clones, about 70% of which are singletons. Scientists isolated CD4+ T cells after a roughly 9-day culture period ended. Half of the medium was exchanged for IL-2 medium on both days 3 and 7. This clonotype was obtained from a human donor who received a COVID-19 vaccine. This sequence joins TRBV27 and TRBJ2-5; D possibly matches TRBD1 or TRBD2 (5 bases each). Sequencing was performed on CD4+ T cells from PBMCs cultured without peptide, taken before COVID-19 vaccination. The CDR3 nucleotides are TGTGCCAGCAGTTTTGCAGGGACGAAAGAGACCCAGTACTTC. This gives the protein CASSFAGTKETQYF.